This T cell receptor beta chain was profiled in a study of blood T cell repertoires in COVID-19. Overall study context: The origin of the acute and convalescent COVID-19 samples was the United States, Italy and Spain.

Germline trimming cut 6 bases from V and 3 bases from J; bases unmatched to any gene: 3. The CDR3 has 14 amino acids. Germline-derived CDR1 and CDR2 are KGHSH and LQKENI. Per the original methods: The authors estimated nucleated cell counts from reference gene primer amplification. Assay used: immunoSEQ multiplex PCR; TCRdb lists only in-frame clones, some missing. V and J calls plus clone size are reproduced from that table; the DNA served to infer D and trimming. The sample lists 210,000 or so clones, less than 85% occurring once. The V call is TRBV18, the J call TRBJ1-1, with 11 positions matching TRBD1. The sample was peripheral blood. This TCR was recovered from a man between 45 and 60 years old who had recovered from COVID-19. The CDR3 sequence is CASSQGQGDTEAFF. CDR3 sequence (DNA): TGTGCCAGCTCCCAGGGACAGGGGGACACTGAAGCTTTCTTT.